Sequencing of this T cell receptor beta chain was carried out in a study of blood T cell repertoires in COVID-19. Germline V lookup: CDR1 DFQATT, CDR2 SNEGSKA (reference sequence). The length of the CDR3 is 14 residues. V was cut by 3 bases and J by 4 bases, with 13 bases left in between. This clone was observed once. Per the original data handling: Amplification of reference gene primers was used by the study to estimate nucleated cell counts. The assay was immunoSEQ multiplex PCR, and TCRdb's table has in-frame clones only and misses some. Clonal size and the V and J genes are those of that table, whereas D and trimming came from the DNA. The repertoire holds a few hundred thousand clones, with around nine tenths as singletons.

This sequence joins TRBV20-1 and TRBJ1-5, with D possibly being TRBD1 (6 bases). The clonotype originates from a man aged 30 to 45 with acute or convalescent COVID-19. Sequences were obtained from peripheral blood. The CDR3 DNA is TGCAGTGCTAGTGGGGGGACACCTAATCAGCCCCAGCATTTT. The encoded protein is CSASGGTPNQPQHF.